This T cell receptor (beta chain) stems from a study of identical twins. Germline CDR1 and CDR2: DFQATT and SNEGSKA (reference sequence). The CDR3 covers 15 residues. J was trimmed by 4 bases and V by 6 bases; bases with no gene match: 12. Each CDR3 protein gets one entry after TCRdb re-called the 5' RACE reads with MiXCR. This sample carries approximately 1.8 million distinct CDR3 sequences, less than 40% of them seen once, and the ten largest clones take around 0.25%. The sequence was obtained from a newborn girl in good health. Sequencing was carried out using cord blood. The chain is built from TRBV20-1 and TRBJ2-3, with 8 bases lining up with TRBD1. The CDR3 protein is CSAVSRDRYADTQYF. CDR3 coding DNA: TGCAGTGCGGTCTCGCGGGACAGGTACGCAGATACGCAGTATTTT.